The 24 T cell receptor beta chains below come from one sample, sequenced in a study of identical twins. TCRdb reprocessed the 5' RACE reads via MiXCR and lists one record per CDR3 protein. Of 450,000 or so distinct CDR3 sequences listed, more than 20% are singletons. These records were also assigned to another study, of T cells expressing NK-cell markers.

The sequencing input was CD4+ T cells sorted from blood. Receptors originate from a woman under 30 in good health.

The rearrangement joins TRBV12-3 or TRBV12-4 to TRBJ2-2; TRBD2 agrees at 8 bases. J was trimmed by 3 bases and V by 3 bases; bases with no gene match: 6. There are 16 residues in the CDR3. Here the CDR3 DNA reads TGTGCCAGCAGTTTCTCCAGCGGGGGTCACACCGGGGAGCTGTTTTTT. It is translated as CASSFSSGGHTGELFF.

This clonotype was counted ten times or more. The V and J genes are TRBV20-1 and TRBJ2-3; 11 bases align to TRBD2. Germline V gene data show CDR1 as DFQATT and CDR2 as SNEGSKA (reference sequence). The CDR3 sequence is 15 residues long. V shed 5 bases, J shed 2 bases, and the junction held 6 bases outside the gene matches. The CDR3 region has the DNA TGCAGTGCTCATGGGACTAGCGGACCCACAGATACGCAGTATTTT. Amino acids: CSAHGTSGPTDTQYF.

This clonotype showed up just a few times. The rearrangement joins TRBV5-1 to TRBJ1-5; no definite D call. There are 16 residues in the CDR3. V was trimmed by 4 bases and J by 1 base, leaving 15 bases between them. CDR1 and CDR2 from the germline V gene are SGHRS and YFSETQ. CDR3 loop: CASSPIYRDSNQPQHF. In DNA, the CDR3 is TGCGCCAGCAGCCCTATTTATCGTGACAGCAATCAGCCCCAGCATTTT. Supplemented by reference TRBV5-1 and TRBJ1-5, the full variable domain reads KAGVTQTPRYLIKTRGQQVTLSCSPISGHRSVSWYQQTPGQGLQFLFEYFSETQRNKGNFPGRFSGRQFSNSRSEMNVSTLELGDSALYLCASSPIYRDSNQPQHFGDGTRLSIL.

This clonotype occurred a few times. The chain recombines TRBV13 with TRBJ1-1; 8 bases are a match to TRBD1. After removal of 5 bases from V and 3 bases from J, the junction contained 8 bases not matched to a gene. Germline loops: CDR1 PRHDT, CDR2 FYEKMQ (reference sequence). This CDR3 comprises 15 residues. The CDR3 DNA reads TGTGCCAGCAGCCGACCAGGGGGCGTGGACACTGAAGCTTTCTTT. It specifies CASSRPGGVDTEAFF.

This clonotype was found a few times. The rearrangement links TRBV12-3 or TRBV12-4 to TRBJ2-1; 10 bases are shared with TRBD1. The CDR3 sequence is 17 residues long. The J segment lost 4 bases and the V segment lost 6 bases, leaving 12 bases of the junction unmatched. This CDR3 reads CASRGTGTGVLYNEQFF. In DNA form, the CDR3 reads TGTGCCAGCAGAGGCACCGGGACAGGGGTTTTATACAATGAGCAGTTCTTC.

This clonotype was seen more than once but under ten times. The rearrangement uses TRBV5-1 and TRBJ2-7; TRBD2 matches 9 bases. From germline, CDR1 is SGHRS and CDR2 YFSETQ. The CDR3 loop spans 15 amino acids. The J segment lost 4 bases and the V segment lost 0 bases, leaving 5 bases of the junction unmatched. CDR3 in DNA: TGCGCCAGCAGCTTGGTTCCTAGCGGGGCGTACGAGCAGTACTTC. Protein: CASSLVPSGAYEQYF.

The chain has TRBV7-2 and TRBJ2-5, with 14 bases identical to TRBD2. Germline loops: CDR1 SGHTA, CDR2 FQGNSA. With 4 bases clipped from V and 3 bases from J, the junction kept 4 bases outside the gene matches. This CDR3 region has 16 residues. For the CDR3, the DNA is TGTGCCAGCAGCTCACTGGGACTAGCGGGAGAAGAGACCCAGTACTTC. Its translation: CASSSLGLAGEETQYF.

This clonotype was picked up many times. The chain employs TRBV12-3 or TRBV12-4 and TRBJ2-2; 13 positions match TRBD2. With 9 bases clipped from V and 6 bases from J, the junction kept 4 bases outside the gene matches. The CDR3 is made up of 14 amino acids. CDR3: CASSGLAGSGELFF. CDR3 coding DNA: TGTGCCAGTTCGGGACTAGCGGGATCCGGGGAGCTGTTTTTT.

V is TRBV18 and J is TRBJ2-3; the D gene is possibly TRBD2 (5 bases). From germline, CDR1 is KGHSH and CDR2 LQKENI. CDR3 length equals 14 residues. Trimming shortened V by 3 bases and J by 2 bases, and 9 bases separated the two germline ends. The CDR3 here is CASSPSANTDTQYF. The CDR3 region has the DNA TGTGCCAGCTCACCTAGCGCAAACACAGATACGCAGTATTTT.

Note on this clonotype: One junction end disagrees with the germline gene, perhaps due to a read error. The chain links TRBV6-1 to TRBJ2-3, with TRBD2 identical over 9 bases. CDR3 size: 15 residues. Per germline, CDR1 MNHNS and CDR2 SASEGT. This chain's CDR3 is CASSQAGGSTDTQYF. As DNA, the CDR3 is TGTGCCAGCAGTCAAGCGGGGGGCTCCACAGATACGCAGTATTTT.

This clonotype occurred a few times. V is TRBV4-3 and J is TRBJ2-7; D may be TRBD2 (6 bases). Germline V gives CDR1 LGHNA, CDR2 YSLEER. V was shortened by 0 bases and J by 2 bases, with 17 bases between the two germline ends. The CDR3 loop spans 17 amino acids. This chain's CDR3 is CASSQEVRGGPTYEQYF. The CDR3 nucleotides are TGCGCCAGCAGCCAAGAGGTCCGAGGAGGGCCTACCTACGAGCAGTACTTC.

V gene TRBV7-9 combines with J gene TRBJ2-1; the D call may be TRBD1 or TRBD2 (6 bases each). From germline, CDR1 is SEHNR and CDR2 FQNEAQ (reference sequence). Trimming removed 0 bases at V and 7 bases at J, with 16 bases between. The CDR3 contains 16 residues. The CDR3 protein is CASSLAQGGRVNEQFF. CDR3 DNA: TGTGCCAGCAGCTTAGCGCAAGGGGGGCGGGTAAATGAGCAGTTCTTC.

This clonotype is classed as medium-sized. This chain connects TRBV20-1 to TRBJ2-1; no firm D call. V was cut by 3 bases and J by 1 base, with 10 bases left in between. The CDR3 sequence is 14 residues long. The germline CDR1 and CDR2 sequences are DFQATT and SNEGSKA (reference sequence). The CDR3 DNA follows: TGCAGTGCTAGTAGCTGGCGGTCCTACAATGAGCAGTTCTTC. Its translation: CSASSWRSYNEQFF.

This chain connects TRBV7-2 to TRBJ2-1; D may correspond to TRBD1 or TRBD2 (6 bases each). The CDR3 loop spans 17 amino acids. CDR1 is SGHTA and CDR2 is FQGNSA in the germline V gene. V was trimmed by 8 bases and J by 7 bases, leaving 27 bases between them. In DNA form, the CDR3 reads TGTGCCAGCGCCAACGCCGTCAGGGGACTCAAGGGAAATGAGCAGTTCTTC. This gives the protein CASANAVRGLKGNEQFF.

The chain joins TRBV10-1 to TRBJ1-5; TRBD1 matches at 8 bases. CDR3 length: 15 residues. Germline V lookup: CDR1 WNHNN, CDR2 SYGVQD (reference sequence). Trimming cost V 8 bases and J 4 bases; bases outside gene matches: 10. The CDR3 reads CASDTTRQGNQPQHF. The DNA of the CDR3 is TGCGCCAGCGATACTACCAGACAGGGGAATCAGCCCCAGCATTTT.

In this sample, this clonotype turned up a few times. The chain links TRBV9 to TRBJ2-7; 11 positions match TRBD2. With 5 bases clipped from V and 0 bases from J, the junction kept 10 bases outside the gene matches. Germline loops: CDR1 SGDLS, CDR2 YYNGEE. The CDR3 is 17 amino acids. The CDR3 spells CASRWGTSGPNSYEQYF. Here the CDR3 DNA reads TGTGCCAGCAGGTGGGGGACTAGCGGTCCAAACTCCTACGAGCAGTACTTC.

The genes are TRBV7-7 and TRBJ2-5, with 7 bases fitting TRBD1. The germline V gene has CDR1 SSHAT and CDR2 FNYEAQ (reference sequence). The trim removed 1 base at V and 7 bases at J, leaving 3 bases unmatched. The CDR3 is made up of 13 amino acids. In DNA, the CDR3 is TGTGCCAGCAGCTTAGGAGGGGGCTGGACCCAGTACTTC. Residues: CASSLGGGWTQYF.

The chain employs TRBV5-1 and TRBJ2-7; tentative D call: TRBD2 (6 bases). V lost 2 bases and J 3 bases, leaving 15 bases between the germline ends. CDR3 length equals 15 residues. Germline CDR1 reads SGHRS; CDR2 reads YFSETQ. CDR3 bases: TGCGCCAGCAGCTTACTGTGGGGAGGAAGCTACGAGCAGTACTTC. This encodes CASSLLWGGSYEQYF. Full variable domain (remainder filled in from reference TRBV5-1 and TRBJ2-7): KAGVTQTPRYLIKTRGQQVTLSCSPISGHRSVSWYQQTPGQGLQFLFEYFSETQRNKGNFPGRFSGRQFSNSRSEMNVSTLELGDSALYLCASSLLWGGSYEQYFGPGTRLTVT.

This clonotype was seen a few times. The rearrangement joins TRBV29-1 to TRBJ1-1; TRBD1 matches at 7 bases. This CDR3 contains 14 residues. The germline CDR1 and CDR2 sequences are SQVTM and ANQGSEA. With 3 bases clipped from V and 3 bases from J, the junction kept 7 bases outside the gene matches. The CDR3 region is CSVEATGTDTEAFF. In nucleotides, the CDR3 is TGCAGCGTTGAGGCGACAGGGACCGACACTGAAGCTTTCTTT. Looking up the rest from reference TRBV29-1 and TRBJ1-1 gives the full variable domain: SAVISQKPSRDICQRGTSLTIQCQVDSQVTMMFWYRQQPGQSLTLIATANQGSEATYESGFVIDKFPISRPNLTFSTLTVSNMSPEDSSIYLCSVEATGTDTEAFFGQGTRLTVV.

Here the CDR3 reads CASSLAGTSTEAFF. The CDR3 coding sequence is TGCGCCAGCAGCTTAGCGGGAACGAGCACTGAAGCTTTCTTT. The chain couples TRBV5-1 to TRBJ1-1, with D uncertain. Trimming took off 2 bases at V and 4 bases at J, with 12 bases between the two ends. The CDR3 contains 14 residues. The germline CDR1 and CDR2 sequences are SGHRS and YFSETQ.

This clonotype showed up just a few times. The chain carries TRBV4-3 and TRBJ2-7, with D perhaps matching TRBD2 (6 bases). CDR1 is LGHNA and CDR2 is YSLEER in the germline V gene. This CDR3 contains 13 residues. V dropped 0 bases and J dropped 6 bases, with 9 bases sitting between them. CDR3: CASSQEGRSEQYF. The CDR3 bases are TGCGCCAGCAGCCAAGAGGGGAGGAGCGAGCAGTACTTC.

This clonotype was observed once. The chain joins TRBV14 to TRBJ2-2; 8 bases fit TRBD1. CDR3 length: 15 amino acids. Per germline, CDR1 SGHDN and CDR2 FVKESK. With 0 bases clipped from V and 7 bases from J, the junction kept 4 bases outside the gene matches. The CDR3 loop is CASSQDRQGHGELFF. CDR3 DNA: TGTGCCAGCAGCCAAGATCGACAGGGGCACGGGGAGCTGTTTTTT. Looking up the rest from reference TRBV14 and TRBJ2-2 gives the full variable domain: EAGVTQFPSHSVIEKGQTVTLRCDPISGHDNLYWYRRVMGKEIKFLLHFVKESKQDESGMPNNRFLAERTGGTYSTLKVQPAELEDSGVYFCASSQDRQGHGELFFGEGSRLTVL.

DNA for the CDR3: TGTGCCACTAAGGGGACCTTTAGAGGCTCCTACGAGCAGTACTTC. Amino acid sequence: CATKGTFRGSYEQYF. The chain is built from TRBV12-3 or TRBV12-4 and TRBJ2-7; the D gene could be TRBD1 or TRBD2 (5 bases each). Trimming shortened V by 10 bases and J by 0 bases, and 19 bases separated the two germline ends. The CDR3 is 15 residues long.

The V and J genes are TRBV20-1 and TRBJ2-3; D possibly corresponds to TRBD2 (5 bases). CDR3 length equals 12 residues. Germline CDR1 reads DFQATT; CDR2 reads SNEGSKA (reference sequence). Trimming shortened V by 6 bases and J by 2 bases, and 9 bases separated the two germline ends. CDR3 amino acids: CSARAHTDTQYF. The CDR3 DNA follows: TGCAGTGCGAGGGCCCACACAGATACGCAGTATTTT.